Shown below are 21 T cell receptor beta chains from a single sample sequenced in a study of T cells of healthy individuals. TCRdb redid the calling of the 5' RACE reads with MiXCR, one entry per CDR3 protein. This table holds around 100,000 distinct CDR3 sequences, around 17% found once. The receptors derive from a human donor in good health.

For this clonotype: The junction departs from germline at one end; a sequencing error may be responsible. V gene TRBV5-1 combines with J gene TRBJ1-1; D is perhaps TRBD1 (6 bases). The CDR3 contains 13 residues. Looked up from germline, CDR1 is SGHRS and CDR2 is YFSETQ. In DNA, the CDR3 is TGCGCCAGCAGCTTGGTGGGGGCAGCTGATGCTTTCTTT. Translating gives CASSLVGAADAFF.

In its sample, this clonotype was seen a few times. The J gene is TRBJ2-1, the V gene TRBV18, with 13 bases fitting TRBD2. The length of the CDR3 is 19 residues. V was clipped by 3 bases and J by 5 bases; unmatched bases: 13. Germline V gene sequence: CDR1 KGHSH, CDR2 LQKENI. CDR3 nucleotide sequence: TGTGCCAGCTCACCCGACCTTTTCTCCGGACTAGCGGGAGACAATGAGCAGTTCTTC. It codes for CASSPDLFSGLAGDNEQFF. Together with reference TRBV18 and TRBJ2-1, the CDR3 gives the full variable domain: NAGVMQNPRHLVRRRGQEARLRCSPMKGHSHVYWYRQLPEEGLKFMVYLQKENIIDESGMPKERFSAEFPKEGPSILRIQQVVRGDSAAYFCASSPDLFSGLAGDNEQFFGPGTRLTVL.

The chain uses TRBV20-1 and TRBJ1-5; D is undetermined. The CDR3 is 12 amino acids. Between the trimmed V and J ends, which lost 3 bases and 6 bases, there was a span of 9 bases. Looked up from germline, CDR1 is DFQATT and CDR2 is SNEGSKA (reference sequence). For the CDR3, the DNA is TGCAGTGCTAGCCCCCAACTTCAGCCCCAGCATTTT. Translating it yields CSASPQLQPQHF.

This clonotype was observed a few times. This chain connects TRBV2 to TRBJ1-2, with TRBD1 matching over 7 bases. Germline-derived CDR1 and CDR2 are SNHLY and FYNNEI. V trimming: 10 bases; J trimming: 8 bases; junction bases outside the gene matches: 10. The CDR3 spans 12 residues. The CDR3 sequence is CATSGQREGYTF. In DNA form, the CDR3 reads TGTGCCACCTCGGGACAGCGGGAGGGCTACACCTTC.

The genes are TRBV6-1 and TRBJ2-7; 9 nucleotides agree with TRBD1. Unmatched junction bases numbered 6, after V lost 7 bases and J lost 2 bases. In germline, CDR1 is MNHNS, CDR2 SASEGT. This CDR3 comprises 14 residues. This CDR3 reads CASTYRDRAYEQYF. The CDR3 coding sequence is TGTGCCAGCACCTACCGGGACAGGGCCTACGAGCAGTACTTC.

The sample holds a few counts of this clonotype. This chain connects TRBV19 to TRBJ1-5; unclear D gene. V was clipped by 5 bases and J by 5 bases, with 10 bases between them. Germline V CDR1 and CDR2: LNHDA, SQIVND (reference sequence). The CDR3 is made up of 13 amino acids. CDR3 loop: CASSGLTYQPQHF. In DNA, the CDR3 is TGTGCCAGTAGTGGACTAACATATCAGCCCCAGCATTTT.

This clonotype was seen a handful of times. The chain is built from TRBV29-1 and TRBJ1-2; TRBD1 matches 7 bases. Germline lookup yields CDR1 SQVTM and CDR2 ANQGSEA. This CDR3 spans 12 amino acids. With V trimmed by 6 bases and J by 4 bases, 5 bases remained unmatched. The DNA for the CDR3 is TGCAGCGTCGGGGGACAGCGCTATGGCTACACCTTC. Protein: CSVGGQRYGYTF.

The chain uses TRBV7-2 and TRBJ1-4, with 7 bases identical to TRBD1. Germline V gene lookup returns CDR1 SGHTA and CDR2 FQGNSA. The CDR3 runs 14 residues. The J segment lost 5 bases and the V segment lost 5 bases, leaving 5 bases of the junction unmatched. The CDR3 protein is CASSPGQENEKLFF. The CDR3 nucleotides read TGTGCCAGCAGCCCCGGACAGGAGAATGAAAAACTGTTTTTT.

The chain has TRBV20-1 and TRBJ1-6, with 9 bases matching TRBD1. The CDR3 length is 16 residues. Germline CDR1 DFQATT, CDR2 SNEGSKA (reference sequence). The V segment lost 0 bases and the J segment 5 bases; nucleotides outside the gene matches: 5. CDR3 region: CSARDPDRGDNSPLHF. The CDR3, as DNA: TGCAGTGCTAGAGATCCCGACAGGGGGGATAATTCACCCCTCCACTTT.

The chain links TRBV20-1 to TRBJ2-5; 8 bases line up with TRBD2. The J segment lost 4 bases and the V segment lost 5 bases, leaving 9 bases of the junction unmatched. This CDR3 has 14 amino acids. Germline values: CDR1 DFQATT, CDR2 SNEGSKA (reference sequence). CDR3 coding DNA: TGCAGTGCTTGTAAGCGGGAGATGGGAGAGACCCAGTACTTC. Protein product: CSACKREMGETQYF.

Ten or more counts support this clonotype. The rearrangement uses TRBV20-1 and TRBJ1-5; the D is unclear. V lost 1 base, J lost 1 base, and 14 bases lay in between. In germline, CDR1 is DFQATT, CDR2 SNEGSKA (reference sequence). The CDR3 length is 16 residues. The CDR3: CSARVFELMSNQPQHF. CDR3 nucleotide sequence: TGCAGTGCTAGAGTTTTCGAGCTGATGAGCAATCAGCCCCAGCATTTT.

The sample holds a few counts of this clonotype. This chain uses TRBV28 with TRBJ2-5; tentative D call: TRBD1 (6 bases). Germline loops: CDR1 MDHEN, CDR2 SYDVKM. The CDR3 covers 14 residues. With 2 bases removed from V and 5 bases from J, the gap between germline ends came to 12 bases. The CDR3 spells CASSLQGLGETQYF. The CDR3 DNA reads as TGTGCCAGCAGTTTACAGGGGCTGGGGGAGACCCAGTACTTC.

The chain employs TRBV28 and TRBJ1-5; D may be TRBD1 (5 bases). The germline V gene encodes CDR1 MDHEN and CDR2 SYDVKM. Trimming took off 3 bases at V and 6 bases at J, with 12 bases between the two ends. The CDR3 extends over 14 amino acids. CDR3 region: CASSFAGTLQPQHF. CDR3 bases: TGTGCCAGCAGTTTCGCAGGGACGCTTCAGCCCCAGCATTTT.

The chain uses TRBV6-5 and TRBJ1-2; possible D gene TRBD1, 5 bases. Trimming removed 2 bases from V and 4 bases from J, with 11 bases in between. Germline V CDR1 and CDR2: MNHEY, SVGAGI. The CDR3 sequence is 14 residues long. CDR3 bases: TGTGCCAGCAGTTACGGGGGTCCTTTCTATGGCTACACCTTC. It yields the protein CASSYGGPFYGYTF.

On this clonotype itself: Compared with germline, one end of the junction differs, possibly owing to a read error. V is TRBV7-2 and J is TRBJ2-1; no clear D gene. Germline values: CDR1 SGHTA, CDR2 FQGNSA. The CDR3 loop spans 13 amino acids. DNA for the CDR3: TGTGTCAGCAGCTTAGAAACCCACAATGAGCAGTTCTTC. This gives the protein CVSSLETHNEQFF.

This clonotype was detected only a few times. The chain carries TRBV4-1 and TRBJ2-3; D is ambiguous. V was shortened by 3 bases and J by 0 bases, with 10 bases between the two germline ends. The CDR3 has 15 amino acids. The V gene's germline CDR1 is MGHRA and CDR2 YSYEKL. Here the CDR3 reads CASSHRGTSTDTQYF. CDR3 DNA sequence: TGCGCCAGCAGCCACCGAGGCACTAGCACAGATACGCAGTATTTT.

The sample holds many counts of this clonotype. This CDR3 reads CASSPGQGISRQPQHF. CDR3 coding DNA: TGTGCCAGCAGTCCGGGACAGGGTATTTCCAGGCAGCCCCAGCATTTT. This chain links TRBV28 with TRBJ1-5; TRBD1 matches at 9 bases. The germline gives CDR1 MDHEN, CDR2 SYDVKM. The CDR3 contains 16 residues. V shed 5 bases and J 7 bases; nucleotides not matched to a gene: 12.

This clonotype was counted a few times. J is TRBJ1-1 and V is TRBV7-3; TRBD1 is a possible D gene (5 bases). V lost 6 bases, J lost 0 bases, and 20 bases lay in between. Germline values: CDR1 SGHTA, CDR2 FQGTGA. The CDR3 is made up of 17 amino acids. The CDR3: CASSPTGGTIMNTEAFF. CDR3 nucleotide sequence: TGTGCCAGCAGTCCGACCGGGGGGACTATTATGAACACTGAAGCTTTCTTT.

This clonotype showed up just once. This rearrangement joins TRBV27 to TRBJ2-1; D is possibly TRBD1 (6 bases). Trimming cost V 8 bases and J 0 bases, with 17 bases left between them. The CDR3 runs to 16 residues. CDR1 MNHEY and CDR2 SMNVEV come from the germline V gene (reference sequence). CDR3 protein: CASPAGVRNSYNEQFF. Written as DNA, the CDR3 is TGTGCCAGCCCGGCAGGGGTCCGGAACTCCTACAATGAGCAGTTCTTC.

In this sample, this clonotype turned up a few times. The chain is built from TRBV3-1 and TRBJ1-1; a possible D gene is TRBD1 (5 bases). The CDR3 has 16 residues. Looked up from germline, CDR1 is LGHDT and CDR2 is YNNKEL (reference sequence). The V and J ends lost 1 base and 5 bases respectively, with 17 bases between them. The CDR3 spells CASSQGYGGGDTEAFF. CDR3 sequence (DNA): TGTGCCAGCAGCCAAGGATATGGGGGGGGGGATACTGAAGCTTTCTTT.

CDR3 amino acids: CASSVVGTTTDTQYF. The CDR3 DNA follows: TGTGCCAGCAGCGTAGTTGGGACAACCACAGATACGCAGTATTTT. The chain links TRBV9 to TRBJ2-3; possibly TRBD1 for D (6 bases). Germline V gives CDR1 SGDLS, CDR2 YYNGEE. V was pared by 0 bases and J by 2 bases, with 10 bases between. There are 15 residues in the CDR3.